Presented here are 22 T cell receptor beta chains from one specimen sequenced in a study of control samples from healthy donors and cancer patients. Repertoires were generated with immunoSEQ multiplex PCR, while TCRdb's copy carries only in-frame clones and drops some. The sample consists of 200,000 to 250,000 clones, about 93% of them appearing once. Sequencing was performed on blood. The receptors were sampled from a man aged 45-65 years in good health.

The chain joins TRBV29-1 to TRBJ1-1; D gene unclear. The CDR3 is 12 amino acids. Trimming took off 4 bases at V and 1 base at J, with 7 bases between the two ends. Germline V gene sequence: CDR1 SQVTM, CDR2 ANQGSEA. This CDR3 is CSVAVWNTEAFF. In DNA form, the CDR3 reads TGCAGCGTTGCGGTTTGGAACACTGAAGCTTTCTTT.

The J gene is TRBJ1-2, the V gene TRBV7-9; tentatively, D is TRBD1 (5 bases). Germline CDR1 is SEHNR and CDR2 is FQNEAQ (reference sequence). Deletions cut 4 bases from V and 4 bases from J, with 7 bases between. The CDR3 covers 12 residues. This CDR3 is CASSSQGYGYTF. CDR3 coding DNA: TGTGCCAGCAGCTCCCAGGGCTATGGCTACACCTTC.

This chain joins TRBV5-1 and TRBJ2-2; D call uncertain. V lost 1 base to trimming and J lost 4 bases, with 11 bases between them. The CDR3 runs 15 residues. CDR1 SGHRS and CDR2 YFSETQ come from the germline V gene. CDR3 sequence: CASSLTASGTGELFF. CDR3 coding DNA: TGCGCCAGCAGCTTGACAGCCTCGGGCACCGGGGAGCTGTTTTTT. The full variable domain, rest sourced from reference TRBV5-1 and TRBJ2-2, is KAGVTQTPRYLIKTRGQQVTLSCSPISGHRSVSWYQQTPGQGLQFLFEYFSETQRNKGNFPGRFSGRQFSNSRSEMNVSTLELGDSALYLCASSLTASGTGELFFGEGSRLTVL.

The rearrangement joins TRBV5-1 to TRBJ1-1; D not resolved. The ends were cut back, 1 base at V and 0 bases at J, with 10 bases in the middle. CDR3 length equals 15 residues. The V gene's germline CDR1 is SGHRS and CDR2 YFSETQ. This CDR3 is CASSLYGGLNTEAFF. The DNA for the CDR3 is TGCGCCAGCAGCTTGTATGGAGGCTTGAACACTGAAGCTTTCTTT.

The table lists this clone with a count of one. The chain uses TRBV5-1 and TRBJ1-2; D is undetermined. Germline V gene data show CDR1 as SGHRS and CDR2 as YFSETQ. With 1 base removed from V and 4 bases from J, the gap between germline ends came to 8 bases. The CDR3 consists of 13 residues. In DNA form, the CDR3 reads TGCGCCAGCAGCTTGTCGGCTCCCTATGGCTACACCTTC. This gives the protein CASSLSAPYGYTF. Full variable domain (rest looked up from reference TRBV5-1 and TRBJ1-2): KAGVTQTPRYLIKTRGQQVTLSCSPISGHRSVSWYQQTPGQGLQFLFEYFSETQRNKGNFPGRFSGRQFSNSRSEMNVSTLELGDSALYLCASSLSAPYGYTFGSGTRLTVV.

This clone has only one observation. The chain has TRBV10-1 and TRBJ1-2; D not resolved. The CDR3 consists of 16 residues. CDR1 WNHNN and CDR2 SYGVQD come from the germline V gene (reference sequence). Trimming took off 7 bases at V and 0 bases at J, with 18 bases between the two ends. The CDR3 region is CASNRHRGQANYGYTF. The CDR3 DNA sequence: TGCGCCAGCAACCGGCATAGAGGGCAAGCTAACTATGGCTACACCTTC.

V gene TRBV11-2 combines with J gene TRBJ1-1; 7 bases align to TRBD1. With V trimmed by 1 base and J by 4 bases, 9 bases remained unmatched. Germline values: CDR1 SGHAT, CDR2 FQNNGV. This CDR3 is 16 amino acids long. CDR3 DNA sequence: TGTGCCAGCAGCTTAGTGTCCCCGGACAGGAGCACTGAAGCTTTCTTT. This codes for CASSLVSPDRSTEAFF. Full variable domain (rest looked up from reference TRBV11-2 and TRBJ1-1): EAGVAQSPRYKIIEKRQSVAFWCNPISGHATLYWYQQILGQGPKLLIQFQNNGVVDDSQLPKDRFSAERLKGVDSTLKIQPAKLEDSAVYLCASSLVSPDRSTEAFFGQGTRLTVV.

This chain joins TRBV2 and TRBJ2-5, with D possibly matching TRBD1 (5 bases). The CDR3 runs to 15 residues. Germline CDR1 is SNHLY and CDR2 is FYNNEI. Trimming took 4 bases from V and 3 from J, leaving 15 bases between them. DNA of the CDR3: TGTGCCAGCAGTGCAGAACTGGCCAGGGAAGAGACCCAGTACTTC. This gives the protein CASSAELAREETQYF.

This rearrangement joins TRBV7-9 to TRBJ1-4; 8 nucleotides agree with TRBD1. The CDR3 has 15 amino acids. The ends lost 5 bases at V and 4 bases at J; junction bases unmatched: 6. CDR1 and CDR2 (germline): SEHNR, FQNEAQ (reference sequence). The CDR3 reads CASSLRTGFNEKLFF. The CDR3 coding sequence is TGTGCCAGCAGCCTACGGACAGGGTTTAATGAAAAACTGTTTTTT.

This chain uses TRBV24-1 with TRBJ1-4; D gene ambiguous. Between the trimmed V and J ends, which lost 5 bases and 8 bases, there was a span of 8 bases. The CDR3 is 12 residues long. Germline V gene sequence: CDR1 KGHDR, CDR2 SFDVKD. This CDR3 reads CATSVHGEKLFF. CDR3 sequence (DNA): TGTGCCACCAGTGTCCATGGAGAAAAACTGTTTTTT.

The chain uses TRBV3-1 (or the pseudogene TRBV3-2) and TRBJ2-3; 9 bases are a match to TRBD2. This CDR3 has 16 residues. The J segment lost 2 bases and the V segment lost 1 base, leaving 4 bases of the junction unmatched. Germline CDR1 is LGHDT and CDR2 is YNNKEL (reference sequence). Here the CDR3 reads CASSQGTSETTDTQYF. DNA of the CDR3: TGTGCCAGCAGCCAAGGGACTAGCGAGACCACAGATACGCAGTATTTT.

The V call is TRBV21-1, the J call TRBJ1-6; TRBD1 is the table's D call and was not checked against the DNA. TRBV21-1 is flagged as a pseudogene. The CDR3 spans 9 residues. CDR3 region: CAQGSPLHF. The CDR3 nucleotides are TGTGCCCAGGGGTCACCCCTCCACTTT.

The rearrangement uses TRBV6-5 and TRBJ2-5; 7 bases are shared with TRBD2. The CDR3 covers 12 residues. Germline CDR1 MNHEY, CDR2 SVGAGI. Losses at the gene ends were 5 bases for V and 5 bases for J; bases not matched to a gene: 2. Here the CDR3 reads CASSREGETQYF. The CDR3 DNA reads TGTGCCAGCAGTAGGGAGGGCGAGACCCAGTACTTC.

This chain links TRBV9 with TRBJ1-2; TRBD1 matches 7 bases. The trim removed 3 bases at V and 7 bases at J, leaving 6 bases unmatched. CDR1 and CDR2 (germline): SGDLS, YYNGEE. This CDR3 has 13 amino acids. As DNA, the CDR3 is TGTGCCAGCAGCGACTATGCAGGGGGTGGCTACACCTTC. Residues: CASSDYAGGGYTF.

This chain joins TRBV18 and TRBJ1-4; D not resolved. Per the germline V gene, CDR1 is KGHSH and CDR2 is LQKENI. The CDR3 spans 14 residues. Trimming cost V 3 bases and J 7 bases, with 12 bases left between them. The CDR3 DNA sequence: TGTGCCAGCTCACCCCAACAAGTCGCTGAAAAACTGTTTTTT. It translates to CASSPQQVAEKLFF.

The chain joins TRBV11-3 to TRBJ2-2; D is possibly TRBD1 (6 bases). Germline lookup yields CDR1 SGHNT and CDR2 YENEEA. CDR3 size: 15 residues. V was clipped by 6 bases and J by 0 bases, with 11 bases between them. CDR3 nucleotides: TGTGCCAGCAGTCCCGCAGGGGCGAACACCGGGGAGCTGTTTTTT. It translates to CASSPAGANTGELFF.

The V and J genes are TRBV28 and TRBJ1-4; TRBD1 matches at 10 bases. The V and J ends lost 3 bases and 5 bases, in that order; junction bases with no gene match: 6. Germline V gene lookup returns CDR1 MDHEN and CDR2 SYDVKM. This CDR3 spans 16 amino acids. The CDR3 sequence: CASSFYGTGENEKLFF. The DNA of the CDR3 is TGTGCCAGCAGTTTCTACGGGACAGGGGAAAATGAAAAACTGTTTTTT. Full variable domain (remainder filled in from reference TRBV28 and TRBJ1-4): DVKVTQSSRYLVKRTGEKVFLECVQDMDHENMFWYRQDPGLGLRLIYFSYDVKMKEKGDIPEGYSVSREKKERFSLILESASTNQTSMYLCASSFYGTGENEKLFFGSGTQLSVL.

The rearrangement links TRBV7-2 to TRBJ2-7, with 11 positions matching TRBD2. This CDR3 comprises 13 residues. The V gene end was trimmed by 1 base and the J gene end by 10 bases; junction bases not matched to a gene: 3. Germline loops: CDR1 SGHTA, CDR2 FQGNSA. The CDR3 DNA reads TGTGCCAGCAGCTTAGTAGCGGGGGGGGTACAGTACTTC. This codes for CASSLVAGGVQYF.

The V call is TRBV12-3 or TRBV12-4, the J call TRBJ2-1; D might be TRBD2 (6 bases). With 10 bases removed from V and 6 bases from J, the gap between germline ends came to 13 bases. The CDR3 is 12 residues long. The CDR3 DNA is TGTGCCACCCATCGGGGGACCAATGAGCAGTTCTTC. Translated, it gives CATHRGTNEQFF.

A remark on this clone: Other nucleotide sequences from this sample produce the same CDR3. The CDR3 protein is CASSGGGGVAETQYF. In DNA form, the CDR3 reads TGCGCCAGCAGCGGGGGAGGGGGAGTAGCAGAGACCCAGTACTTC. V usage is TRBV5-1 and J usage is TRBJ2-5; possible D gene TRBD2, 7 bases. Germline values: CDR1 SGHRS, CDR2 YFSETQ. This CDR3 is 15 amino acids long. Deletions cut 4 bases from V and 4 bases from J, with 17 bases between.

V usage is TRBV2 and J usage is TRBJ2-6; D gene ambiguous. Per the germline V gene, CDR1 is SNHLY and CDR2 is FYNNEI. Trimming pared 7 bases from V and 1 base from J, leaving 8 bases between. The CDR3 sequence is 14 residues long. CDR3 amino acids: CASTWQSGANVLTF. In DNA form, the CDR3 reads TGTGCCAGCACTTGGCAGTCTGGGGCCAACGTCCTGACTTTC. Variable domain in full (rest from reference TRBV2 and TRBJ2-6): EPEVTQTPSHQVTQMGQEVILRCVPISNHLYFYWYRQILGQKVEFLVSFYNNEISEKSEIFDDQFSVERPDGSNFTLKIRSTKLEDSAMYFCASTWQSGANVLTFGAGSRLTVL.

V and J are TRBV19 and TRBJ2-6, with 8 positions matching TRBD1. This CDR3 contains 18 residues. Germline V CDR1 and CDR2: LNHDA, SQIVND (reference sequence). The V segment lost 8 bases and the J segment 0 bases; nucleotides outside the gene matches: 12. The CDR3 here is CASSPDGTGISGANVLTF. CDR3 bases: TGTGCCAGTTCACCTGATGGGACAGGAATCTCTGGGGCCAACGTCCTGACTTTC.